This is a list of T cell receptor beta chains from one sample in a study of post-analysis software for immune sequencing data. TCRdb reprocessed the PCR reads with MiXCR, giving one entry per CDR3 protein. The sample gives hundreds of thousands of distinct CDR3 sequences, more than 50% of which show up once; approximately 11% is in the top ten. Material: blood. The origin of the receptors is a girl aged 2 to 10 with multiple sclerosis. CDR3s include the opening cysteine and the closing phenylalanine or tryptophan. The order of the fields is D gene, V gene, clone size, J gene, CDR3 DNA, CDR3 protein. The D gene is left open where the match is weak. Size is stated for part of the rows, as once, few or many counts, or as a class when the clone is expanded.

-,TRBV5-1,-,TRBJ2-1,TGCGCCAGCAGCCTGCGATCCCTGCCAGACGATGAGCAGTTCTTC,CASSLRSLPDDEQFF
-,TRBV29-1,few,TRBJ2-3,TGCAGCGTTAAGAGCTCCTCAGATACGCAGTATTTT,CSVKSSSDTQYF
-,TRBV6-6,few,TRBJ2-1,TGTGCCAGCAGTTACGGGGGTGAGCAGTTCTTC,CASSYGGEQFF
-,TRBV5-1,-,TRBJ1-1,TGCGCCAGCAGCTTTTTGGACCCGAACACTGAAGCTTTCTTT,CASSFLDPNTEAFF
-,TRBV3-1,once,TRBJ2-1,TGTGCCAGCAGCCTCCCCTGGGATGAGCAGTTCTTC,CASSLPWDEQFF
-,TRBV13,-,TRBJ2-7,TGTGCCAGCAGCCGAGAGGCCCTTTACGAGCAGTACTTC,CASSREALYEQYF
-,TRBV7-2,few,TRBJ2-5,TGTGCCAGCAGCCCACCGACCCAGTACTTC,CASSPPTQYF
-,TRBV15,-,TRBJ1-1,TGTGCCACCAGCAGAGATCCCGGGGTGCACACTGAAGCTTTCTTT,CATSRDPGVHTEAFF
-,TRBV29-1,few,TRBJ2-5,TGCAGCGTACGGGCCAGACTACATCAAGAGACCCAGTACTTC,CSVRARLHQETQYF
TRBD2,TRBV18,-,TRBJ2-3,TGTGCCAGCTCACCACCGGGCGGGAGTAAAGATACGCAGTATTTT,CASSPPGGSKDTQYF
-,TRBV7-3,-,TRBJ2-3,TGTGCCAGCAGCTTGAAGACACAGGGACTACGCACAGATACGCAGTATTTT,CASSLKTQGLRTDTQYF
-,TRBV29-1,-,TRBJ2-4,TGCAGCGTACTGGGGCCCAACATTCAGTACTTC,CSVLGPNIQYF